This T cell receptor (beta chain) was documented in a study of cytotoxic CD8 clonotypes in ibrutinib-treated CLL. This clone has only a few counts. Depth targeted 1 in 200,000 to 1 in 1 million T cells, averaging roughly 9.7x coverage per clonotype. Clones were sequenced by immunoSEQ multiplex PCR, and TCRdb holds only the in-frame ones, with some missing. The sample shows around 310,000 clones, 70% to 80% of them seen only once. Germline V gene lookup returns CDR1 WNHNN and CDR2 SYGVQD (reference sequence). The CDR3 covers 13 residues. The junction had 3 bases not matched to a gene; V was cut back by 0 bases and J by 15 bases.

This chain links TRBV10-1 with TRBJ2-1; 12 nucleotides line up with TRBD2. This specimen consisted of PBMCs, obtained before ibrutinib treatment. The clonotype comes from a human donor with chronic lymphocytic leukemia. In DNA form, the CDR3 reads TGCGCCAGCAGTGAGTCACTAGCGGGAGGTCTGTTCTTC. Amino acid sequence: CASSESLAGGLFF.